Listed below are T cell receptor beta chains from one sample, sequenced in a study of cytomegalovirus exposure and HLA in healthy donors. Here immunoSEQ multiplex PCR was the method, and the copy in TCRdb shows in-frame clones only, minus some. In the table there are some 170,000 clones, about 89% of which are singletons. Specimen: PBMCs. The receptors were gathered from a young man in good health and CMV-seropositive. CDR3s include the opening cysteine and the closing phenylalanine or tryptophan. The order of the fields is clone size, V gene, D gene, J gene, CDR3 DNA, CDR3 protein. A D gene is named only where the DNA matches it firmly. Size is omitted from some rows. Given values are once, few, many or a class for expanded clones.

>-|TRBV7-2|TRBD2|TRBJ2-7
TGTGCCAGCAGCTTAGTCGGGGGGACTTACTCCTACGAGCAGTACTTC
CASSLVGGTYSYEQYF
>-|TRBV1|-|TRBJ2-5
TGCACCAGCAGCCAAGATTTGCGGACTAGCGGGAGGGCGTCGGAGACCCAGTACTTC
CTSSQDLRTSGRASETQYF
>-|TRBV27|-|TRBJ1-5
TGTGCCAGCAGTTCACAGGGCAGTGTTGGGCCCCAGCATTTT
CASSSQGSVGPQHF
>-|TRBV7-2|TRBD1|TRBJ2-1
TGTGCCAGCAGCTTAGGAGGGGACAGGTGGGGGGCGGAGCAGTTCTTC
CASSLGGDRWGAEQFF
>-|TRBV7-9|-|TRBJ1-2
TGTGCCAGCAGCGCCACAGACTATGGCTACACCTTC
CASSATDYGYTF
>-|TRBV9|-|TRBJ2-2
TGTGCCAGCAGCGTGATCGGAGTAAACACCGGGGAGCTGTTTTTT
CASSVIGVNTGELFF
>-|TRBV19|TRBD1|TRBJ2-7
TGTGCCAGTAGTAGTGGGACAGGGCCATACGAGCAGTACTTC
CASSSGTGPYEQYF
>once|TRBV27|TRBD1|TRBJ1-1
TGTGCCAGCAGCAGTACAGGGGGTGGGATCCAAGCTTTCTTT
CASSSTGGGIQAFF
>-|TRBV29-1|-|TRBJ2-5
TGCAGCGTTGAATTAAGTGCTAGAAAAGAGACCCAGTACTTC
CSVELSARKETQYF
>-|TRBV7-9|TRBD1|TRBJ1-1
TGTGCCAGCAGCGAACCCGGGACAGGGGTCGTGCGGACTGAAGCTTTCTTT
CASSEPGTGVVRTEAFF
>-|TRBV30|TRBD2|TRBJ2-5
TGTGCCTGGAGCGAACCGGCTAGCGGGGGTCCGTACCAAGAGACCCAGTACTTC
CAWSEPASGGPYQETQYF
>-|TRBV9|TRBD1|TRBJ2-6
TGTGCCAGCAGCGTAATGGGACAGAACTCTGGGGCCAACGTCCTGACTTTC
CASSVMGQNSGANVLTF
>-|TRBV27|-|TRBJ2-3
TGTGCCAGCAGTTTCGCCAGAAGCACAGATACGCAGTATTTT
CASSFARSTDTQYF
>once|TRBV10-3|-|TRBJ2-1
TGTGCCATCAGTGAAGCCCCCCAGGACAATGAGCAGTTCTTC
CAISEAPQDNEQFF
>-|TRBV2|-|TRBJ2-7
TGTGCCAGCAGTGTAAGTGACAGGCGCTCCTACGAGCAGTACTTC
CASSVSDRRSYEQYF
>-|TRBV27|TRBD1|TRBJ2-7
TGTGCCAGCAGTTTCTATCGGACAGGGCGCGACGAGCAGTACTTC
CASSFYRTGRDEQYF
>-|TRBV15|-|TRBJ1-1
TGTGCCACCAGAGCCGCTGGGGAGGGCACTGAAGCTTTCTTT
CATRAAGEGTEAFF
>-|TRBV28|TRBD2|TRBJ2-7
TGTGCCAGCGTCCGGGAGGACGCCTACGAGCAGTACTTC
CASVREDAYEQYF
>-|TRBV30|TRBD2|TRBJ2-7
TGTGCCTGGAGTGTAGGTCGGGGGGTTTTCTACGAGCAGTACTTC
CAWSVGRGVFYEQYF
>-|TRBV6-5|-|TRBJ1-3
TGTGCCAGCAGTCCCCGACGGGGGACCATATATTTT
CASSPRRGTIYF
>-|TRBV10-2|-|TRBJ1-1
TGCGCCAGCAGTGATCGGGAAGGGAACACTGAAGCTTTCTTT
CASSDREGNTEAFF
>-|TRBV27|TRBD1|TRBJ2-7
TGTGCCAGCAGTTCCCAGGGGGGACAGGTGGACTACGAGCAGTACTTC
CASSSQGGQVDYEQYF
>-|TRBV6-6|-|TRBJ1-5
TGTGCCAGCAGACCCCCGACGGAAGCCTCGGGGTGGCCCCAGCATTTT
CASRPPTEASGWPQHF
>-|TRBV27|TRBD1|TRBJ2-7
TGTGCCAGCAGTCCCAGGGGACAGGCCTACGAGCAGTACTTC
CASSPRGQAYEQYF
>few|TRBV27|TRBD1|TRBJ1-2
TGTGCCAGCAGTTTAACCACGGCCGGGACAGGGGTTGCTGGCTACACCTTC
CASSLTTAGTGVAGYTF
>-|TRBV5-8|-|TRBJ2-7
TGTGCCAGCAGCTTGGGGGAGAGCGGACCACGGGAAGAGCAGTACTTC
CASSLGESGPREEQYF